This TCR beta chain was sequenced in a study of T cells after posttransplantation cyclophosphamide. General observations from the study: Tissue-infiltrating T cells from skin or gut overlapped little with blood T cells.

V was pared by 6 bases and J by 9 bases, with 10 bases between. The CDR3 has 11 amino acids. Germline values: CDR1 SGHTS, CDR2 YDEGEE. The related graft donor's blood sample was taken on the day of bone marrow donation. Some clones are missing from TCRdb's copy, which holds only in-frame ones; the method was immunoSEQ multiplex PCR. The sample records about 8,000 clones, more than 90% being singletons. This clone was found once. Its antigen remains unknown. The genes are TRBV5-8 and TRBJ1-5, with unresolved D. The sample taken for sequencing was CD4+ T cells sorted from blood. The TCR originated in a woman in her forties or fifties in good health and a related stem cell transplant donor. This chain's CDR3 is CASTILGPQHF. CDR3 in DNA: TGTGCCAGCACCATCCTCGGGCCCCAGCATTTT.